This TCR beta chain was retrieved from a study of blood T cell repertoires in COVID-19. About the research overall: Italy, Spain and the United States were the sources of the convalescent and acute COVID-19 samples. Sources were T cells, B-cell-depleted T cells, or PBMCs; the material itself was cDNA or gDNA.

The sample holds one count of this clone. Authors' methods: Reference gene primer amplification gave estimated nucleated cell counts. Assay: immunoSEQ multiplex PCR; the TCRdb copy retains only in-frame clones and omits some. V, J and clone size were drawn from that table, and D and trimming were deduced from the DNA. This repertoire shows around 300,000 clones, 88% found once; its top ten account for more than 7.5%. After removal of 3 bases from V and 7 bases from J, the junction contained 12 bases not matched to a gene. This CDR3 has 16 amino acids. Germline CDR1 is LGHNA and CDR2 is YSLEER. Material: peripheral blood. The rearrangement links TRBV4-3 to TRBJ2-5; 9 bases agree with TRBD2. This TCR was recovered from a man aged 18 to 35 with active or convalescent COVID-19. This CDR3 is CASSQDGTSRLGTQYF. In nucleotides, the CDR3 is TGCGCCAGCAGCCAGGATGGGACTAGCCGATTGGGGACCCAGTACTTC.